The clone carrying this T cell receptor beta chain has a count of ten or more. From the 5' RACE reads, TCRdb called clonotypes with MiXCR, one entry per CDR3 protein. Of about 60,000 distinct CDR3 sequences listed, roughly an eighth were seen once; the top ten hold around 4.9%. CDR1 is MNHEY and CDR2 is SVGEGT in the germline V gene. The CDR3 runs 13 residues. With 5 bases clipped from V and 4 bases from J, the junction kept 5 bases outside the gene matches. The sample belongs to a study of early T cells in non-severe SARS-CoV-2 infection. As for the study in general: Chains from this unsorted whole-blood bulk RNA could not be paired.

The V and J genes are TRBV6-2 or TRBV6-3 and TRBJ2-7; 7 bases align to TRBD1. The receptor's source is an adult who was a healthcare worker with PCR-confirmed SARS-CoV-2 infection or an uninfected control (not recorded which). What was sequenced was whole blood. DNA for the CDR3: TGTGCCAGCAGTCAGGACAGGCGGTACGAGCAGTACTTC. Its translation is CASSQDRRYEQYF.